This paragraph reports one T cell receptor (beta chain). This entry is derived from a study of T cell changes during pregnancy in multiple sclerosis. Method: immunoSEQ multiplex PCR; TCRdb's copy keeps in-frame clones and lacks some. The sample records fewer than 130,000 clones, 91% being singletons. This TCR derives from a female donor with multiple sclerosis, enrolled in a pregnancy study. The input for sequencing was peripheral blood, taken after pregnancy.

Here the CDR3 DNA reads TGTGCCAGCAGTTACTCGAGCGGGGGGGGGTACAATGAGCAGTTCTTC. This encodes CASSYSSGGGYNEQFF. V gene TRBV6-5 combines with J gene TRBJ2-1, with 10 bases matching TRBD2. The ends lost 0 bases at V and 4 bases at J; junction bases unmatched: 3. The CDR3 contains 16 residues. Germline CDR1 MNHEY, CDR2 SVGAGI.